This note documents a single T cell receptor beta chain sequence. This clonotype occurred a few times. The antigen it binds to is not known. No base-level quality is on record; no much larger clone is a single base apart. The data are from a study of T cells after yellow fever vaccination (dated by TCRdb to the late 2010s). For context, the study as a whole: The SMART-Seq v4 Ultra Low Input RNA kit was used to prepare libraries from fractions with low cell numbers. Two healthy male donors, one aged 18 to 30 and one aged 30 to 40 years, were included in the cohort. Blood was drawn at multiple timepoints before and after primary and secondary immunization, with bulk PBMC replicates and cell subsets isolated. To follow T-cell clones before and after primary and booster YFV17D yellow fever vaccination, bulk TCR alpha and beta repertoires were sequenced over time.

TCR cDNA was synthesized by 5'RACE template switching, which introduced a universal primer site and unique molecular identifiers. Priming of cDNA synthesis was performed from both the TCR alpha and TCR beta constant segments. Library amplification involved two PCR steps, and the second step added sample barcodes and sequencing adapters. Libraries were sequenced on Illumina HiSeq 2500 (2x100 bp) or NovaSeq (2x150 bp). In the source study's methods: Demultiplexing of reads and collapsing into UMI consensus sequences were performed with MIGEC, and V(D)J alignment was carried out with MiXCR. Vaccine-responding clonotypes were identified with edgeR using replicate PBMC samples, with FDR below 0.01 and a log2 fold change above 5 up to day 15 being required. Bulk clonotypes were assigned CD4 or CD8 identity according to which sequenced CD4 or CD8 repertoire held them at higher abundance. TCRdb ran its own pipeline on the public reads, namely fastp trimming at Q25 and MiXCR clone calling, and kept in-frame beta chains. Rows matching on CDR3 protein sequence are summarized as one entry with the most common DNA and genes. V and J calls and clone size were set by TCRdb, not the authors. The sample table records 500,000 to 650,000 distinct CDR3 sequences; 17% of these occur just once. Together, the top ten hold 17% of the sample.

The germline ends are 14 bases apart after V is trimmed by 3 bases and J by 6 bases. The germline V gene (reference sequence) supplies CDR1 LNHNV and CDR2 YYDKDF. Counted from cysteine to phenylalanine, this CDR3 has 15 amino acids. Only CDR3 DNA remains: 45 bases, in frame from the first base. Broad study findings and their caveats: A small fraction of clonotypes showed up in both the CD4 and CD8 compartments, probably as a result of convergent recombination. The secondary T-cell response was found to be weaker but faster than the primary response, with a peak reached on day 5 rather than on day 15. Most clones expanded after primary vaccination were re-detected after the booster (almost 97% of CD4 and around nine tenths of CD8), suggesting broad memory maintenance. Only a couple of donors were included in the study, so the extent to which the findings can be generalized is limited. FACS-sorted repertoires could contain abundant contaminating clonotypes from the bulk population, so computational filtering was required.

Explained via the paper, the treatment or condition label denotes: live attenuated yellow fever vaccine strain. At every blood-draw timepoint, two biological replicates of bulk PBMCs were collected. A standard Ficoll-Paque protocol was used to isolate PBMCs from peripheral blood. TriZol was used to extract RNA from bulk PBMCs, from CD4 and CD8 fractions, and from dextramer-positive and dextramer-negative fractions. This specimen was PBMCs, taken 5 days after the first yellow fever vaccination. The TCR comes from a man younger than 30 who received the YFV17D yellow fever vaccine. This receptor chain uses TRBV15 and TRBJ2-2; the D gene cannot be resolved reliably. The DNA sequence is TGTGCCACCAGCAGGGCCAGGCCAGGTTCCGGGGAGCTGTTTTTT. The translation is CATSRARPGSGELFF. With the portions outside the CDR3 filled from the reference TRBV15 and TRBJ2-2 genes, the complete variable region becomes DAMVIQNPRYQVTQFGKPVTLSCSQTLNHNVMYWYQQKSSQAPKLLFHYYDKDFNNEADTPDNFQSRRPNTSFCFLDIRSPGLGDTAMYLCATSRARPGSGELFFGEGSRLTVL.